This T cell receptor (beta chain) was recovered during a study of blood T cells in healthy people across ages. This clonotype was counted between two and nine times. Its antigen is currently unknown. This CDR3 contains 11 residues. The V end was cut by 9 bases, the J end by 15 bases, with 18 bases between. CDR1 MNHNS and CDR2 SASEGT come from the germline V gene. Study observations and caveats: A roughly linear age-dependent decrease characterized TCR beta diversity per million T cells. Possibly confounding the expanded clonotype changes was the fact that donor CMV status was unknown.

It was with a sample-barcoded 5' primer and a J-beta primer mix that a second PCR of roughly 7 to 11 cycles was run. From the 5' RACE reads, TCRdb called clonotypes with MiXCR, one entry per CDR3 protein. Counted here are 1.5 million to 2 million distinct CDR3 sequences, roughly 27% occurring once; the ten biggest clones make up around 7.7%. The chain employs TRBV6-1 and TRBJ2-1; D is perhaps TRBD1 or TRBD2 (6 bases each). The sample consisted of blood. This receptor was taken from a woman aged 25 to 45 in good health. In DNA, the CDR3 is TGTGCCAGACTACGTTTAGGGGGGCGGTTCTTC. Residues: CARLRLGGRFF.